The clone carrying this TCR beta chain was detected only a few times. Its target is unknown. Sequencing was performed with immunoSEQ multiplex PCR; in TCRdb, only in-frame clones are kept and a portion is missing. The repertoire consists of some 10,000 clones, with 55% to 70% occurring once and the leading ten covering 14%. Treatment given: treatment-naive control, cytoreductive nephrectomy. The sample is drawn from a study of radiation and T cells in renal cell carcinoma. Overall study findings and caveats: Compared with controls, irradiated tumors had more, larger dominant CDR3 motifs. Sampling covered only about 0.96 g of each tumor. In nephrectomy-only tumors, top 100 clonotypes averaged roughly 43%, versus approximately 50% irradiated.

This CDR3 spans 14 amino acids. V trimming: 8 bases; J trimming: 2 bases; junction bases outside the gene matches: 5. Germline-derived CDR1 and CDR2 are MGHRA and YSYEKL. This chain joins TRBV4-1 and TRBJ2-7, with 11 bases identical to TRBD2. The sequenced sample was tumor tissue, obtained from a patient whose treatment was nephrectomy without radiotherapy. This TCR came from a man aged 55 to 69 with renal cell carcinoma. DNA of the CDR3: TGCGCCAGCCGTACTAGCGGGGGCACCTACGAGCAGTACTTC. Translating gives CASRTSGGTYEQYF.